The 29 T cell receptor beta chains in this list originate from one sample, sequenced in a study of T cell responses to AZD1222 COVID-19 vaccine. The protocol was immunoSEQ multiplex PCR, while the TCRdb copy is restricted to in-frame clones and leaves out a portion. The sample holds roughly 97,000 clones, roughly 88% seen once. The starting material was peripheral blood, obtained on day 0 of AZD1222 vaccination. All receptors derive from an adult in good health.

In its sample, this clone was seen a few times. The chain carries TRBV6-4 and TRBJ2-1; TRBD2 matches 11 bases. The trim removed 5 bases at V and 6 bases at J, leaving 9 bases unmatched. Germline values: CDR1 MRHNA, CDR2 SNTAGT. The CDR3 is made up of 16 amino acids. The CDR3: CASSPTSGDAANEQFF. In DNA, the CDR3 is TGTGCCAGCAGTCCGACTAGCGGGGATGCCGCCAATGAGCAGTTCTTC.

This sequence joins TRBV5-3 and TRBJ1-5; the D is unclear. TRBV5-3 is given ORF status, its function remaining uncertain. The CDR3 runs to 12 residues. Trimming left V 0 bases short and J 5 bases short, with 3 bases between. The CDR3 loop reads CARSLVDQPQHF. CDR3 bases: TGTGCCAGAAGCTTGGTTGATCAGCCCCAGCATTTT.

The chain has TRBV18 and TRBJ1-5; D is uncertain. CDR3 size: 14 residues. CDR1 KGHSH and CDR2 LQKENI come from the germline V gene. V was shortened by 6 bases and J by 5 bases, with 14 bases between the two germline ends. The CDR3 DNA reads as TGTGCCAGCTCCCTCGGCGACCCGTATCAGCCCCAGCATTTT. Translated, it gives CASSLGDPYQPQHF.

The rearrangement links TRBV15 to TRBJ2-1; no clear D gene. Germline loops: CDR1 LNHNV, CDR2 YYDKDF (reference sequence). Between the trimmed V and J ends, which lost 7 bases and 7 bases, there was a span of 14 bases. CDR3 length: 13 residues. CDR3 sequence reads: CATTPEPLNEQFF. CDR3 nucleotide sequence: TGTGCCACCACCCCAGAGCCTTTAAATGAGCAGTTCTTC.

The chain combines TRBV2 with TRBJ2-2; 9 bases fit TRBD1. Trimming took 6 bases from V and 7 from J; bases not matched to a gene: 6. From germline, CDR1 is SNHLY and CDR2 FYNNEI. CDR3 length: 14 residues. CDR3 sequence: CASRGQGLGGELFF. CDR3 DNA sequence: TGTGCCAGCAGAGGACAGGGGTTGGGCGGGGAGCTGTTTTTT.

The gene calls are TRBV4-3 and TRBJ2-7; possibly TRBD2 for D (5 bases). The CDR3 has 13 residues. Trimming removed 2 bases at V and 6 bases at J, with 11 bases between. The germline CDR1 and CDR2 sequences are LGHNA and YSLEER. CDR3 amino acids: CASSQRGYSEQYF. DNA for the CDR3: TGCGCCAGCAGCCAACGAGGGTACTCCGAGCAGTACTTC.

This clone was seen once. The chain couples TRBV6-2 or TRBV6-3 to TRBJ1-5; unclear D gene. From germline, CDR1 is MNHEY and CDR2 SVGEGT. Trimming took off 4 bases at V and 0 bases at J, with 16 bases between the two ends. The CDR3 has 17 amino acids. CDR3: CASSSIDGSYSNQPQHF. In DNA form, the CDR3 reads TGTGCCAGCAGTTCCATCGACGGATCTTATAGCAATCAGCCCCAGCATTTT.

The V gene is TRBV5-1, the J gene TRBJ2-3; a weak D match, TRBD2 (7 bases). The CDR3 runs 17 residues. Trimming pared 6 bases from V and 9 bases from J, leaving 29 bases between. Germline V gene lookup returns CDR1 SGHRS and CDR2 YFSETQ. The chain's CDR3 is CASTHGFYGGRLGTQYF. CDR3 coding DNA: TGCGCCAGCACCCATGGGTTTTACGGGGGGCGTCTGGGGACGCAGTATTTT.

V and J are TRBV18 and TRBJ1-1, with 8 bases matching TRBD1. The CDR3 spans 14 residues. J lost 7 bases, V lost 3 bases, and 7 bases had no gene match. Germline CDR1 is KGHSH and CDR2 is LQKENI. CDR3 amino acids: CASSPGDRRIEAFF. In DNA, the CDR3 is TGTGCCAGCTCACCCGGGGACAGGAGAATTGAAGCTTTCTTT.

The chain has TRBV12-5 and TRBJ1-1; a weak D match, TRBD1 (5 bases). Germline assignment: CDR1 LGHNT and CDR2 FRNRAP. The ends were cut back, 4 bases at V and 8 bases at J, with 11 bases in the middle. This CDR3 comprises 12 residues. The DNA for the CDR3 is TGTGCTAGTGGTTCCGGGACGGACGAAGCTTTCTTT. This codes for CASGSGTDEAFF.

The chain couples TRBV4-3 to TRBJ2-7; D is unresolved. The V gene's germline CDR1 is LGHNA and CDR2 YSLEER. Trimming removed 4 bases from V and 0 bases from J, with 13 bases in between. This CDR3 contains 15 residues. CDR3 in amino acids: CASSPSSESSYEQYF. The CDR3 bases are TGCGCCAGCAGCCCATCATCCGAGAGCTCCTACGAGCAGTACTTC.

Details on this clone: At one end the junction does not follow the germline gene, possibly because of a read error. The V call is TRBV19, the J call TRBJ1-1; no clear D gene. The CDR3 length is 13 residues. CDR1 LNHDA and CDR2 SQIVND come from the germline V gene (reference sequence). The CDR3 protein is CASSLEMNTEAFF. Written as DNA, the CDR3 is TGTGCCAGTAGTCTAGAAATGAACACTGAAGCTTTCTTT.

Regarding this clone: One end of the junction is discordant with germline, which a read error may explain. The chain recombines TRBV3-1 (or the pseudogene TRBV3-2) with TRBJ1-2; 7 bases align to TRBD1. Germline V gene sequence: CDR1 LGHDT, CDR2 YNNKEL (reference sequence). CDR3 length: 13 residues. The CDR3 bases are TGTGCCAGCAGCAAAGACAGGGCTGATGGCTACACCTTC. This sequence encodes CASSKDRADGYTF.

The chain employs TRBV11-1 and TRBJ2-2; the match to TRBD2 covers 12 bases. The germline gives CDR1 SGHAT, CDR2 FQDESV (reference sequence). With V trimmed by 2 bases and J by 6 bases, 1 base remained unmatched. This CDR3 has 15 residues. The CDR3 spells CASSLPSGGAGELFF. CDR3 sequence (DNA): TGTGCCAGCAGCTTACCTAGCGGGGGGGCCGGGGAGCTGTTTTTT.

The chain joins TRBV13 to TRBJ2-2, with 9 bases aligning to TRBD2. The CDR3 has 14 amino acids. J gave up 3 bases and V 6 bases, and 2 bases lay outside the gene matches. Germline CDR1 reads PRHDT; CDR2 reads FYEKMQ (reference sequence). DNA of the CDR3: TGTGCCAGCAGGGAGCGGGGGGACACCGGGGAGCTGTTTTTT. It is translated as CASRERGDTGELFF.

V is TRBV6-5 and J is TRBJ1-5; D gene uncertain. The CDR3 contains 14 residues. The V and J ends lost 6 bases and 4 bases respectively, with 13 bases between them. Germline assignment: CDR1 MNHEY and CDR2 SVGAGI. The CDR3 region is CASREGNLNQPQHF. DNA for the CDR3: TGTGCCAGCAGGGAGGGCAACCTAAATCAGCCCCAGCATTTT.

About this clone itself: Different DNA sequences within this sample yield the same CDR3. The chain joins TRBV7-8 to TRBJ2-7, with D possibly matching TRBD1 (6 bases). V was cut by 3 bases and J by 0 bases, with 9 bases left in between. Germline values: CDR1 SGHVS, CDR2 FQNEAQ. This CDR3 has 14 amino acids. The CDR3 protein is CASSLRDISYEQYF. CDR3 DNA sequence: TGTGCCAGCAGCTTGAGGGACATCTCCTACGAGCAGTACTTC. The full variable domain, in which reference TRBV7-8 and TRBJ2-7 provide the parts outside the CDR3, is GAGVSQSPRYKVAKRGQDVALRCDPISGHVSLFWYQQALGQGPEFLTYFQNEAQLDKSGLPSDRFFAERPEGSVSTLKIQRTQQEDSAVYLCASSLRDISYEQYFGPGTRLTVT.

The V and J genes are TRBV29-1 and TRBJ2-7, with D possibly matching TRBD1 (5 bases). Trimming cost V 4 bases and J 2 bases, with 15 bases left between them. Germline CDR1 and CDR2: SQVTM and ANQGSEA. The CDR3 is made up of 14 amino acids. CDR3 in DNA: TGCAGCGTTGTGACAGCCCGGAGCCCCTACGAGCAGTACTTC. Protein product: CSVVTARSPYEQYF.

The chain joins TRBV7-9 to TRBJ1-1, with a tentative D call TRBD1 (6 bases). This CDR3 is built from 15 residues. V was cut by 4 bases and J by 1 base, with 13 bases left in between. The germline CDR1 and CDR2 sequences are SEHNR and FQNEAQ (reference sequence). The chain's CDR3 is CASSSNRDKNTEAFF. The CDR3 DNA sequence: TGTGCCAGCAGCTCCAACCGGGACAAGAACACTGAAGCTTTCTTT.

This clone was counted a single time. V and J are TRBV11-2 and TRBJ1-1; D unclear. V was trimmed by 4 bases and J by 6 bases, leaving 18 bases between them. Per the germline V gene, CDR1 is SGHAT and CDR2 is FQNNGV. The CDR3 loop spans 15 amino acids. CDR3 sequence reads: CASSSTQARWPEAFF. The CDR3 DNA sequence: TGTGCCAGCAGCTCCACCCAGGCTCGGTGGCCTGAAGCTTTCTTT.

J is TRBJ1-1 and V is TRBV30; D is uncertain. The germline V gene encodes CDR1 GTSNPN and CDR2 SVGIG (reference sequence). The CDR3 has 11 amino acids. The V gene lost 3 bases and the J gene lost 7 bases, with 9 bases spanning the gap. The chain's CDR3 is CAWSPRGEAFF. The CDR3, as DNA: TGTGCCTGGAGCCCTAGAGGTGAAGCTTTCTTT.

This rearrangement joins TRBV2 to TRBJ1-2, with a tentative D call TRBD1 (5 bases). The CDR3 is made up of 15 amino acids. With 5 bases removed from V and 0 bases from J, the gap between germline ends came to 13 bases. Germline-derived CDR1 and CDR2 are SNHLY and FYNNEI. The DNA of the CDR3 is TGTGCCAGCAGTCAACAGGTCTTTACTAACTATGGCTACACCTTC. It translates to CASSQQVFTNYGYTF.

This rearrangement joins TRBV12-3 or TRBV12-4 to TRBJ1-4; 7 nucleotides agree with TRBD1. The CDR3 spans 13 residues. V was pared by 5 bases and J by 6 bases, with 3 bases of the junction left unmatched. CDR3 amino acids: CASSIGTDEKLFF. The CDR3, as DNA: TGTGCCAGCAGTATCGGGACAGATGAAAAACTGTTTTTT.

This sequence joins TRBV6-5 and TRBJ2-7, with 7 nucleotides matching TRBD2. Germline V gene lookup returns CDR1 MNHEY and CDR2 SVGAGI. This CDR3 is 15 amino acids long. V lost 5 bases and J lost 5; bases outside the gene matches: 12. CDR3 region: CASSQPGLLSHEQYF. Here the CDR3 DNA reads TGTGCCAGCAGTCAACCGGGACTACTATCCCACGAGCAGTACTTC.

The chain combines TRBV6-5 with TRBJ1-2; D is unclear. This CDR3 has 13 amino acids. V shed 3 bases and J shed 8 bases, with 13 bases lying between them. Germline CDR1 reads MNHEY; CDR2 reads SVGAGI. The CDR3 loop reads CASSYGLSSGYTF. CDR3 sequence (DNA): TGTGCCAGCAGTTATGGGCTCTCTTCCGGCTACACCTTC.

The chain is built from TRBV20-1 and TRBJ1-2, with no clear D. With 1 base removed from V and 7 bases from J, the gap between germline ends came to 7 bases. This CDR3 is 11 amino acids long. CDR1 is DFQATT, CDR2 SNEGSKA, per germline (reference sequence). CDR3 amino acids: CSARVTLGYTF. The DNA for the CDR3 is TGCAGTGCTAGAGTGACTCTTGGCTACACCTTC.

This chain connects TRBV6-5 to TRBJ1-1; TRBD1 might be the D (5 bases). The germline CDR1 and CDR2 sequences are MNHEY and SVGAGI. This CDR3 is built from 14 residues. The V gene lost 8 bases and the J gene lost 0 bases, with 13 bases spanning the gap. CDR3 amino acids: CASPLEGMNTEAFF. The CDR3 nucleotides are TGTGCCAGCCCTCTTGAGGGGATGAACACTGAAGCTTTCTTT.

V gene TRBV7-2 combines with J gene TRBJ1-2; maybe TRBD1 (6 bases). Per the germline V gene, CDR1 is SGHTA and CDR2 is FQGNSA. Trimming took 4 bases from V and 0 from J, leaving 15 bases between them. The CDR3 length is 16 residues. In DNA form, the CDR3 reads TGTGCCAGCAGCTCTCCTGGAGGGGGTCCTAACTATGGCTACACCTTC. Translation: CASSSPGGGPNYGYTF.

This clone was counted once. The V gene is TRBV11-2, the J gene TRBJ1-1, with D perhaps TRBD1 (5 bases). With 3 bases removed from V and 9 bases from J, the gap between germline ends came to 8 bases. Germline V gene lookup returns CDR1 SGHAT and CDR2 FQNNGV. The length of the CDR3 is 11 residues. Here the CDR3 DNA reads TGTGCCAGCAGCTTGGGGCCAAAAGCTTTCTTT. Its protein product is CASSLGPKAFF.